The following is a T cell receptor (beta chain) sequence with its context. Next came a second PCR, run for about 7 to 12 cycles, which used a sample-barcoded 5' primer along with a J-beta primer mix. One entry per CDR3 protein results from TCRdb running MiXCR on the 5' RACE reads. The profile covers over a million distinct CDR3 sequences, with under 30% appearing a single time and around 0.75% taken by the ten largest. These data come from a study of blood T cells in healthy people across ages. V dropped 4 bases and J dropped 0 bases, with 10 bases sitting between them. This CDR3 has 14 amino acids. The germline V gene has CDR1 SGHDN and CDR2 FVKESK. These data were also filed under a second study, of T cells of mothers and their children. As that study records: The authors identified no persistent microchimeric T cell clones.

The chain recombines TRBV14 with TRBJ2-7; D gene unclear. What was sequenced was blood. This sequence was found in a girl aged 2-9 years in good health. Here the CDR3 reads CASSRFGTSYEQYF. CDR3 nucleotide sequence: TGTGCCAGCAGCCGGTTTGGAACCTCCTACGAGCAGTACTTC.